This TCR beta chain is drawn from a study of cytomegalovirus exposure and HLA in healthy donors. Study results and caveats: CMV antigen specificity was confirmed in vitro for a few CMV-associated chains.

CDR1 is MNHEY, CDR2 SVGAGI, per germline. Between the trimmed V and J ends, which lost 6 bases and 8 bases, there was a span of 16 bases. CDR3 length: 13 residues. The PCR employed 60 Vbeta primers together with 13 Jbeta primers. Here immunoSEQ multiplex PCR was the method, and the copy in TCRdb shows in-frame clones only, minus some. The table includes around 130,000 clones, approximately 84% detected once. Note on this clone: The target antigen is unknown.

Source material: PBMCs. The TCR was taken from a boy aged 2-15 years in good health and CMV-seronegative. This sequence joins TRBV6-5 and TRBJ1-2, with a weak D call TRBD1 (6 bases). The CDR3 nucleotides read TGTGCCAGCAGACGGGACACCCCGGGAGGCTACACCTTC. This encodes CASRRDTPGGYTF.